The present TCR beta chain was sequenced within a study of blood T cell repertoires in COVID-19. The wider study: COVID-19 samples collected from the United States, Italy and Spain covered acute and convalescent phases.

This CDR3 has 15 residues. Germline values: CDR1 LGHDT, CDR2 YNNKEL (reference sequence). The V gene end was trimmed by 4 bases and the J gene end by 4 bases; junction bases not matched to a gene: 8. Those enrolled, adults aged roughly 18 to 95 years, came from about two dozen US areas. Cohort 3 recovery required two negative PCRs, clearance, or symptom resolution. Generated by immunoSEQ multiplex PCR, the TCRdb table keeps only in-frame clones and is missing some. In the table there are fewer than 500,000 clones, about nine tenths of which are singletons. The receptor's source is a woman aged 18 to 35 who had recovered from COVID-19. The chain uses TRBV3-1 (or the pseudogene TRBV3-2) and TRBJ2-7; 9 nucleotides line up with TRBD2. The sample was PBMCs or T cells enriched from blood (not recorded which). CDR3: CASSPRPAGGYEQYF. CDR3 nucleotide sequence: TGTGCCAGCAGCCCCCGCCCCGCGGGGGGGTACGAGCAGTACTTC.